The next 10 T cell receptor beta chains were all read from a single sample in a study of regulatory T cells in long-lasting Graves disease. Arm-PCR of CDR3 regions with iRepertoire HTBI primers generated TCR beta libraries. MiXCR, applied by TCRdb to the multiplex PCR reads, yields one record per CDR3 protein. The data show about 520,000 distinct CDR3 sequences, around 12% seen once. The time point here: newly diagnosed GD, antithyroid drugs for less than 3 months. There was RNA extracted from PBMCs, and the TCR library was made from it. The sample was also linked to a second study, of T cells in Graves' hyperthyroidism and ophthalmopathy.

This sample comprised peripheral blood mononuclear cells (PBMCs), obtained at new diagnosis, from a patient treated with antithyroid drugs. The receptor source for this set is a woman aged 25 to 39 with Graves disease.

The CDR3 DNA sequence: TGTGCCAGCACCCGACAGGGAGTTGAAAAACTGTTTTTT. Translated: CASTRQGVEKLFF. The rearrangement uses TRBV12-3 or TRBV12-4 and TRBJ1-4; TRBD1 agrees at 7 bases. This CDR3 spans 13 amino acids. Trimming at V came to 7 bases and at J to 7 bases, leaving 6 bases not matched to a gene.

This clonotype was seen at least ten times. The genes are TRBV6-1 and TRBJ2-1; D call uncertain. This CDR3 spans 17 amino acids. V was trimmed by 6 bases and J by 0 bases, leaving 18 bases between them. Germline CDR1 MNHNS, CDR2 SASEGT. CDR3 bases: TGTGCCAGCAGCCCTCAAACGGATGAGAGCTCCTACAATGAGCAGTTCTTC. Its translation is CASSPQTDESSYNEQFF.

This clonotype has a count of ten or more. CDR3 bases: TGTGCCAGCAGCCAAGCGATAGAGTGGGGTCCGACCTACGAGCAGTACTTC. It translates to CASSQAIEWGPTYEQYF. The genes are TRBV3-1 and TRBJ2-7; D gene uncertain. Germline loops: CDR1 LGHDT, CDR2 YNNKEL (reference sequence). The CDR3 sequence is 17 residues long. With 1 base removed from V and 2 bases from J, the gap between germline ends came to 18 bases.

This clonotype was counted many times. The chain carries TRBV30 and TRBJ1-3; no definite D call. Germline CDR1 reads GTSNPN; CDR2 reads SVGIG (reference sequence). V shed 0 bases and J shed 8 bases, with 5 bases lying between them. The CDR3 length is 11 residues. CDR3 DNA sequence: TGTGCCTGGAGTGTTGCCCACACCATATATTTT. It translates to CAWSVAHTIYF.

Only a few counts were recorded for this clonotype. This rearrangement joins TRBV10-1 to TRBJ2-5, with D possibly TRBD2 on 6 matching bases. Per the germline V gene, CDR1 is WNHNN and CDR2 is SYGVQD (reference sequence). The CDR3 totals 17 residues. The V end was cut by 0 bases, the J end by 3 bases, with 17 bases between. CDR3 DNA: TGCGCCAGCAGTGAGTCGAAGGTTCGGGGCGGGGAAGAGACCCAGTACTTC. It specifies CASSESKVRGGEETQYF.

The chain links TRBV5-6 to TRBJ1-1; D gene ambiguous. V lost 2 bases to trimming and J lost 6 bases, with 11 bases between them. Germline CDR1 SGHDT, CDR2 YYEEEE. CDR3 length: 13 amino acids. The CDR3 DNA is TGTGCCAGCAGCTTTGACTGGGCCTCTGAAGCTTTCTTT. This gives the protein CASSFDWASEAFF.

This chain connects TRBV30 to TRBJ2-7; tentative D call: TRBD2 (6 bases). V lost 5 bases and J lost 1, with 15 bases in between. The germline V gene encodes CDR1 GTSNPN and CDR2 SVGIG (reference sequence). The CDR3 sequence is 14 residues long. The CDR3 loop is CAWGPGTLSYEQYF. The CDR3 DNA follows: TGTGCCTGGGGGCCCGGGACTTTGTCCTACGAGCAGTACTTC.

The CDR3 loop is CASSVVANTGELFF. The CDR3 DNA reads as TGCGCCAGCAGCGTAGTAGCGAACACCGGGGAGCTGTTTTTT. V gene TRBV5-1 combines with J gene TRBJ2-2; D is uncertain. Deletions cut 4 bases from V and 0 bases from J, with 7 bases between. The CDR3 contains 14 residues. Per the germline V gene, CDR1 is SGHRS and CDR2 is YFSETQ.

The sample holds many counts of this clonotype. The chain combines TRBV2 with TRBJ2-1; maybe TRBD2 (5 bases). In germline, CDR1 is SNHLY, CDR2 FYNNEI. Trimming took 6 bases from V and 5 from J, leaving 17 bases between them. The CDR3 totals 15 residues. The CDR3 protein is CASSYVHTGDNEQFF. The CDR3, as DNA: TGTGCCAGCAGCTACGTCCACACCGGGGACAATGAGCAGTTCTTC.

This clonotype has a count of ten or more. The chain couples TRBV9 to TRBJ2-1; the D is unclear. The CDR3 runs 16 residues. V dropped 0 bases and J dropped 0 bases, with 10 bases sitting between them. Per germline, CDR1 SGDLS and CDR2 YYNGEE. The CDR3 DNA sequence: TGTGCCAGCAGCGTAGGCAGCACCAGCTCCTACAATGAGCAGTTCTTC. Its protein product is CASSVGSTSSYNEQFF.